This TCR beta chain was captured in a study of blood T cell repertoires in COVID-19. Study as a whole: The study drew acute and convalescent COVID-19 samples from the United States, Italy and Spain. T cells, B-cell-depleted T cells, or PBMCs provided the cDNA or gDNA that served as material.

Trimming at V came to 10 bases and at J to 5 bases, leaving 6 bases not matched to a gene. Per the germline V gene, CDR1 is KGHDR and CDR2 is SFDVKD. The CDR3 is 15 residues long. Authors' analysis steps: Cell counts per sample came from amplifying reference gene primers. Clones were sequenced by immunoSEQ multiplex PCR, and TCRdb holds only the in-frame ones, with some missing. V and J calls and clone size come straight from that table; D and trimming were deduced from the DNA. The sample has some 42,000 clones, roughly nine tenths seen once; the top ten hold about 8.3%. The chain employs TRBV24-1 and TRBJ2-5, with TRBD2 identical over 16 bases. This TCR was sampled from a middle-aged man with active COVID-19. The source material was peripheral blood. The CDR3 DNA reads TGTGCCACATCCCTGGGACTAGCGGGAGGGGAGACCCAGTACTTC. Protein product: CATSLGLAGGETQYF.